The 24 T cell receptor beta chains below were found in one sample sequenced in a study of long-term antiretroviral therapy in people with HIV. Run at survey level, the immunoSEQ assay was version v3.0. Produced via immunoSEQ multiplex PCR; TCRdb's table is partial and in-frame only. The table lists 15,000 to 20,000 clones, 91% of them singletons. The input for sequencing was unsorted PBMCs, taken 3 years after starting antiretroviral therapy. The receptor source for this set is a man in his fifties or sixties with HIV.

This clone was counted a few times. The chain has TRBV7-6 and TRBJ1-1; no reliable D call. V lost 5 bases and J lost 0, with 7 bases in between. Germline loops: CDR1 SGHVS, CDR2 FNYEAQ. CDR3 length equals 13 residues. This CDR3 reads CASSQRLNTEAFF. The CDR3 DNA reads TGTGCCAGCAGCCAAAGACTGAACACTGAAGCTTTCTTT. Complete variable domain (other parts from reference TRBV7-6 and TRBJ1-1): GAGVSQSPRYKVTKRGQDVALRCDPISGHVSLYWYRQALGQGPEFLTYFNYEAQQDKSGLPNDRFSAERPEGSISTLTIQRTEQRDSAMYRCASSQRLNTEAFFGQGTRLTVV.

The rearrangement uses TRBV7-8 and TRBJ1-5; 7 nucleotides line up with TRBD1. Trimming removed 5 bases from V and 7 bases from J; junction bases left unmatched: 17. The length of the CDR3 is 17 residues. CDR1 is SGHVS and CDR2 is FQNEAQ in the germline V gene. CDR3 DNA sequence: TGTGCCAGCAGCGTAGAGATGACAGGGTCGGTGCGACAGCCCCAGCATTTT. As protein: CASSVEMTGSVRQPQHF.

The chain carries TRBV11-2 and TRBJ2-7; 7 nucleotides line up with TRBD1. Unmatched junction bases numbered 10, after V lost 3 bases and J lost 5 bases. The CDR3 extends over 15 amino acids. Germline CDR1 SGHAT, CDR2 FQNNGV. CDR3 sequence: CASSFGVIGGNEQYF. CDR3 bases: TGTGCCAGCAGCTTCGGGGTTATAGGGGGCAACGAGCAGTACTTC.

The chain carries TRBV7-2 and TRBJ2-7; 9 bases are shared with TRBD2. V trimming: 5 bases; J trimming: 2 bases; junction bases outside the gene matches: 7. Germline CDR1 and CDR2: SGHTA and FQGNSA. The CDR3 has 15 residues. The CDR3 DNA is TGTGCCAGCAGCACCTCTAGCGGGGTCGCCTACGAGCAGTACTTC. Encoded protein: CASSTSSGVAYEQYF.

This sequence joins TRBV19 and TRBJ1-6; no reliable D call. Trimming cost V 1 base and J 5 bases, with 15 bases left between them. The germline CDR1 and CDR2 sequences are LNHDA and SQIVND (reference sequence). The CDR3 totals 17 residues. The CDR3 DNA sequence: TGTGCCAGTAGTATAGGCGCCTGGGATCTTCATAATTCACCCCTCCACTTT. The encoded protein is CASSIGAWDLHNSPLHF. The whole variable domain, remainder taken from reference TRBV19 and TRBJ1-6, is DGGITQSPKYLFRKEGQNVTLSCEQNLNHDAMYWYRQDPGQGLRLIYYSQIVNDFQKGDIAEGYSVSREKKESFPLTVTSAQKNPTAFYLCASSIGAWDLHNSPLHFGNGTRLTVT.

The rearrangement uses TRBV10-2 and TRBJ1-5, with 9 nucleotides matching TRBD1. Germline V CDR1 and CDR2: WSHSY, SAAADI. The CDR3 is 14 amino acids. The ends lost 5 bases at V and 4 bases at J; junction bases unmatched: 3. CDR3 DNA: TGCGCCAGCAGTCCCGGACAGGGGAATCAGCCCCAGCATTTT. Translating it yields CASSPGQGNQPQHF.

CDR3 coding DNA: TGTGCCACCGGACAAAACTATGGCTACACCTTC. As protein: CATGQNYGYTF. The genes are TRBV10-3 and TRBJ1-2; perhaps TRBD1 as D (5 bases). V was cut by 10 bases and J by 2 bases, with 8 bases left in between. This CDR3 has 11 residues. Germline-derived CDR1 and CDR2 are ENHRY and SYGVKD.

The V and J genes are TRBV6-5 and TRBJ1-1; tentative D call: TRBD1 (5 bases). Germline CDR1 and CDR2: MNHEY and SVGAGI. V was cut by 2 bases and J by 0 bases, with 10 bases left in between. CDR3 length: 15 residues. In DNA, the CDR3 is TGTGCCAGCAGTTACGGGGCAGAAATGAACACTGAAGCTTTCTTT. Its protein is CASSYGAEMNTEAFF.

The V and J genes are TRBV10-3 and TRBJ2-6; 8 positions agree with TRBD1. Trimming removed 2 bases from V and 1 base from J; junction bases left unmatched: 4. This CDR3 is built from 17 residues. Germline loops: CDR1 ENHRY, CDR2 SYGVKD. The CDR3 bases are TGTGCCATCAGTGAGGGACAGGGAAGGTCTGGGGCCAACGTCCTGACTTTC. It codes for CAISEGQGRSGANVLTF.

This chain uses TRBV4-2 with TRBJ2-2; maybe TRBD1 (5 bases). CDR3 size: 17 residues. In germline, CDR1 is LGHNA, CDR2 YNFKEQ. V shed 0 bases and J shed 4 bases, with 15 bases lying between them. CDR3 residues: CASSQDEWGESTGELFF. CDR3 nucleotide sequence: TGTGCCAGCAGCCAAGATGAGTGGGGCGAGAGCACCGGGGAGCTGTTTTTT.

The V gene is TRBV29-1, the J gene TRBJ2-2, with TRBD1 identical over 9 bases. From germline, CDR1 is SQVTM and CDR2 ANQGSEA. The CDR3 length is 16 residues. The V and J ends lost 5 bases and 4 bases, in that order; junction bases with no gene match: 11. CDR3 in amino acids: CSVNIPGTGITGELFF. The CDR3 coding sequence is TGCAGCGTTAACATCCCCGGGACAGGGATCACCGGGGAGCTGTTTTTT.

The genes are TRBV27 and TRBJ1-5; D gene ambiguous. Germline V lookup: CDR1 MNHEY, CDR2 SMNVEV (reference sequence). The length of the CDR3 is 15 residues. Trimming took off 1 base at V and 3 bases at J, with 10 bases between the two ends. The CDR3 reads CASSLFSGPNQPQHF. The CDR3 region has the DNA TGTGCCAGCAGTTTATTTTCAGGACCCAATCAGCCCCAGCATTTT.

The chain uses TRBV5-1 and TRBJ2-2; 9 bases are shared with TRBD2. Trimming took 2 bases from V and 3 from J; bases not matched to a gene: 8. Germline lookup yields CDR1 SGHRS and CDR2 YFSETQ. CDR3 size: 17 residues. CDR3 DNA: TGCGCCAGCAGCTTACCTATAGCGGGGGATTACACCGGGGAGCTGTTTTTT. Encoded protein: CASSLPIAGDYTGELFF.

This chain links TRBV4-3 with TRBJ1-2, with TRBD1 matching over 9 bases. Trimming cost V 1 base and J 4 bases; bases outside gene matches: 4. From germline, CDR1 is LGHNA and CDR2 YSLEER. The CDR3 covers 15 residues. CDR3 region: CASSQADRGTYGYTF. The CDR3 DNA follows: TGCGCCAGCAGCCAAGCGGACAGGGGAACCTATGGCTACACCTTC.

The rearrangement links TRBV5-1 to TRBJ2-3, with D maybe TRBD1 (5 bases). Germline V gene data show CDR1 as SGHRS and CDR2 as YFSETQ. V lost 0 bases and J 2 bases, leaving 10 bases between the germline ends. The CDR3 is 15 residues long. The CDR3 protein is CASSLVQGSTDTQYF. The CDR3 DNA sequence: TGCGCCAGCAGCTTGGTCCAGGGATCCACAGATACGCAGTATTTT. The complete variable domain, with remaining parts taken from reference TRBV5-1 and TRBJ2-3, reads KAGVTQTPRYLIKTRGQQVTLSCSPISGHRSVSWYQQTPGQGLQFLFEYFSETQRNKGNFPGRFSGRQFSNSRSEMNVSTLELGDSALYLCASSLVQGSTDTQYFGPGTRLTVL.

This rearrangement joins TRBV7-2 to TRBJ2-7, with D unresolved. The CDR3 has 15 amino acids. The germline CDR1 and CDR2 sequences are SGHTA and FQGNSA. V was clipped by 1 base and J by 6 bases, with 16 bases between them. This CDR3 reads CASSLGRAELGEQYF. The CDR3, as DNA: TGTGCCAGCAGCTTAGGTCGGGCTGAACTTGGCGAGCAGTACTTC.

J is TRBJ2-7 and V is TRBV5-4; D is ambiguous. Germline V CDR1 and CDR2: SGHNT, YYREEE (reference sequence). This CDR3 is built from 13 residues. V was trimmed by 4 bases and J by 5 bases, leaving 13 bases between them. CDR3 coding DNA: TGTGCCAGCAGCCCGACTTTGGGCCACGAGCAGTACTTC. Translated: CASSPTLGHEQYF.

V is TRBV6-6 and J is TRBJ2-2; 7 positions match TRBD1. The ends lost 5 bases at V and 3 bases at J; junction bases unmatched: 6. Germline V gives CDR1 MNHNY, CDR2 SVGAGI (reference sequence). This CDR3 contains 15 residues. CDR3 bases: TGTGCCAGCAGTAGACAGGGCCGGGACACCGGGGAGCTGTTTTTT. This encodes CASSRQGRDTGELFF.

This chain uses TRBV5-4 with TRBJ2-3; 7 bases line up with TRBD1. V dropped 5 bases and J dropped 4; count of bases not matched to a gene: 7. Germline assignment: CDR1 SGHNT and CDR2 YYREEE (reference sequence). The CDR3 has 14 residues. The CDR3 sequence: CASRDREWPDTQYF. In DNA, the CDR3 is TGTGCCAGCAGAGACAGGGAGTGGCCAGATACGCAGTATTTT.

The CDR3 DNA follows: TGTGGGTCCGGGGGGGGGCTTAGCAATCAGCCCCAGCATTTT. Amino acids: CGSGGGLSNQPQHF. The chain employs TRBV28 and TRBJ1-5; the D gene is possibly TRBD1 (6 bases). Germline V gene lookup returns CDR1 MDHEN and CDR2 SYDVKM. This CDR3 spans 14 amino acids.

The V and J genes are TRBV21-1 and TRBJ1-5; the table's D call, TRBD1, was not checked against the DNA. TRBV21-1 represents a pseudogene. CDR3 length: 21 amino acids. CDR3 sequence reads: CASSKVDLAPHCQGSNQPQHF. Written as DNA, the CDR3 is TGTGCCAGCAGCAAAGTTGATCTGGCCCCCCACTGTCAGGGGAGCAATCAGCCCCAGCATTTT.

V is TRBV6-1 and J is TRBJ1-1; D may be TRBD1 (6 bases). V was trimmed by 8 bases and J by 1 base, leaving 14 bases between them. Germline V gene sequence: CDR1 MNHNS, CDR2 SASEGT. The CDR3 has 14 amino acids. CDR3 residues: CASLRQAPNTEAFF. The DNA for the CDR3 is TGTGCCAGCCTTAGACAGGCCCCGAACACTGAAGCTTTCTTT.

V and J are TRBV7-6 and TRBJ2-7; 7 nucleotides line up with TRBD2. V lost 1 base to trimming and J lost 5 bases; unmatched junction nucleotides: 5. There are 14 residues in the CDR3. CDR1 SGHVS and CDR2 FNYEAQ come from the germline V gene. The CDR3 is CASSLGMGGDEQYF. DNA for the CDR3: TGTGCCAGCAGCTTAGGAATGGGAGGGGACGAGCAGTACTTC.

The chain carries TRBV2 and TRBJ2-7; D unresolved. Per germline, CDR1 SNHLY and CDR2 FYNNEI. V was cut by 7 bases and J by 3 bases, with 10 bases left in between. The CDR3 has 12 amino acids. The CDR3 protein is CASTPDRYEQYF. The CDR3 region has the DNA TGTGCCAGCACTCCCGACCGCTACGAGCAGTACTTC.